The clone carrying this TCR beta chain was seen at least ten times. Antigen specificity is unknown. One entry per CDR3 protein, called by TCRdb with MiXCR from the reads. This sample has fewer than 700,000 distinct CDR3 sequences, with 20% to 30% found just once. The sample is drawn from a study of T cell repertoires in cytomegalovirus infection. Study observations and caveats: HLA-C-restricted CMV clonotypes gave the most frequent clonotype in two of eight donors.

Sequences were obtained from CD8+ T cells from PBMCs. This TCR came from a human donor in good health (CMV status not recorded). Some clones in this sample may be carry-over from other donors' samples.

The CDR3 sequence: CASSYSKGGKLFF. The CDR3 nucleotides read TGTGCCAGCAGTTACTCGAAGGGCGGAAAACTGTTTTTT. This chain joins TRBV6-5 and TRBJ1-4; D remains ambiguous. Looked up from germline, CDR1 is MNHEY and CDR2 is SVGAGI. V was pared by 0 bases and J by 10 bases, with 9 bases between. The CDR3 consists of 13 residues.